This T cell receptor (beta chain) was identified in a study of radiotherapy plus CTLA-4 blockade in lung cancer. The CDR3 sequence is 16 residues long. V gave up 2 bases and J gave up 1 base, with 14 bases separating them. Germline CDR1 is LGHNA and CDR2 is YSLEER. TCRdb's table, derived via immunoSEQ multiplex PCR, lists solely in-frame clones and lacks some. The sample lists 35,000 to 50,000 clones, 73% occurring once. V and J are TRBV4-3 and TRBJ1-1, with D maybe TRBD1 (6 bases). This sequence originates from a human donor with non-small cell lung cancer who had a complete response to radiotherapy plus ipilimumab. This specimen consisted of peripheral blood, obtained from a patient treated with radiotherapy plus ipilimumab. CDR3 residues: CASSQHDVGGNTEAFF. The CDR3 bases are TGCGCCAGCAGCCAACACGACGTAGGGGGGAACACTGAAGCTTTCTTT.